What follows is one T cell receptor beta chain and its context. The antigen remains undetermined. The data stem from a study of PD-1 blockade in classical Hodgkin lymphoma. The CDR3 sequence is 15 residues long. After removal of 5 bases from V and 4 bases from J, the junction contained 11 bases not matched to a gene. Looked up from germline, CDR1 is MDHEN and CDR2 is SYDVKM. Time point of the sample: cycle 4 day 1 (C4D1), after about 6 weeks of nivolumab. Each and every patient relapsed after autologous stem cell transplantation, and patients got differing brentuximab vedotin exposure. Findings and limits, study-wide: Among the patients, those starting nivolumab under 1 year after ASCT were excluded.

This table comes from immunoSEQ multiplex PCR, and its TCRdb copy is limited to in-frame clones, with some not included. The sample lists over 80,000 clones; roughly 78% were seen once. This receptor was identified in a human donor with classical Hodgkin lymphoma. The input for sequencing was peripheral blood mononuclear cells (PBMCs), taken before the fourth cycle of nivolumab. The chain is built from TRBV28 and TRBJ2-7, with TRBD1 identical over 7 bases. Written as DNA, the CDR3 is TGTGCCAGCAGTCCACCTCCCGGGACAGCATACGAGCAGTACTTC. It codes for CASSPPPGTAYEQYF.